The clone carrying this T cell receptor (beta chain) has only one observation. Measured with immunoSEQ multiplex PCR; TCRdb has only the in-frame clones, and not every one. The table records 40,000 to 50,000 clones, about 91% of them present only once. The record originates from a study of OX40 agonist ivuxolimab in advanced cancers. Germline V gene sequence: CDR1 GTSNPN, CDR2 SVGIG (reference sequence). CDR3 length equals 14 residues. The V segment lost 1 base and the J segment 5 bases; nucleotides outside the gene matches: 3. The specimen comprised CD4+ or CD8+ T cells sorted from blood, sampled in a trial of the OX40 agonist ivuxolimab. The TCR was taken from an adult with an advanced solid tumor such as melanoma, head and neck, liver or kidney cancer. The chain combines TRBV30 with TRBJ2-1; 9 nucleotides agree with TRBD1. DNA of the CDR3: TGTGCCTGGAGTGCGGGACAGGGAAACAATGAGCAGTTCTTC. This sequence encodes CAWSAGQGNNEQFF. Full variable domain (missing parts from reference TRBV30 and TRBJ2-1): SQTIHQWPATLVQPVGSPLSLECTVEGTSNPNLYWYRQAAGRGLQLLFYSVGIGQISSEVPQNLSASRPQDRQFILSSKKLLLSDSGFYLCAWSAGQGNNEQFFGPGTRLTVL.